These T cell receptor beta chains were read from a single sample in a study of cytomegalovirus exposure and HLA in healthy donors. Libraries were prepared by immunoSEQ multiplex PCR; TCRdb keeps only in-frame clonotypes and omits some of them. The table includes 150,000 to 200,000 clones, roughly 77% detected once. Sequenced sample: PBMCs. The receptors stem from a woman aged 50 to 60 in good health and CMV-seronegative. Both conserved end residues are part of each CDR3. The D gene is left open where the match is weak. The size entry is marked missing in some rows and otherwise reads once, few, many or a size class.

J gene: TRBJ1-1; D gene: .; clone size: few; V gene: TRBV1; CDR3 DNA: TGCACCAGCACCGCTCCGGGACACCAGGCCACTGAAGCTTTCTTT; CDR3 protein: CTSTAPGHQATEAFF
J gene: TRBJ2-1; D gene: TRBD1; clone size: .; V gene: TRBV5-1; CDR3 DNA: TGCGCCAGCAGCCCAGACAGGGTAAATGAGCAGTTCTTC; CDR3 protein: CASSPDRVNEQFF
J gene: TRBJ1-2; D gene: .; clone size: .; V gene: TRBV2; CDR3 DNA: TGTGCCAGCAAGGGAGAATATGGCTACACCTTC; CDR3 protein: CASKGEYGYTF
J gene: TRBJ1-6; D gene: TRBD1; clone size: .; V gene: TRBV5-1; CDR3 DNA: TGCGCCAGCAGCTTGACGGGACAGAATAATTCACCCCTCCACTTT; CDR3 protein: CASSLTGQNNSPLHF
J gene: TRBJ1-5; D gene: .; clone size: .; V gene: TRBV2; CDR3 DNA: TGTGCCAGCAATCGAGGTCTTGGCAATCAGCCCCAGCATTTT; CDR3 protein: CASNRGLGNQPQHF
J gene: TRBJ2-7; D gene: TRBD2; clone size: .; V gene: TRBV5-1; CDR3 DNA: TGCGCCAGCAGACTTGCCGGGACTAGCGCGACCGAGCAGTACTTC; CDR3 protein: CASRLAGTSATEQYF
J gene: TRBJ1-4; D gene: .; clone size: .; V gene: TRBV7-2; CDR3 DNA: TGTGCCAGCAGCTTACGAGGGAACCAAAATGAAAAACTGTTTTTT; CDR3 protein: CASSLRGNQNEKLFF
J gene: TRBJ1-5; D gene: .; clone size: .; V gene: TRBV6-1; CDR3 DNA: TGTGCCAGCAGCGTATCAGGTTTGGATCAGCCCCAGCATTTT; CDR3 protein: CASSVSGLDQPQHF
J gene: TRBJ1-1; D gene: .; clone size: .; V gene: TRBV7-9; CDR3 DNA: TGTGCCAGCAGCTTAGCGGGAGGGGGTTTGGCGAACACTGAAGCTTTCTTT; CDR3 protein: CASSLAGGGLANTEAFF
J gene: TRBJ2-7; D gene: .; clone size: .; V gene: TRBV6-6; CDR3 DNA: TGTGCCAGCAGTTATCGGGGGTATAACGAGCAGTACTTC; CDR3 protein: CASSYRGYNEQYF
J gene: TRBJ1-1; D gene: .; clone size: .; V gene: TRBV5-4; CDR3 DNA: TGTGCCAGCAGCATGGGAGGCCTCATGAACACTGAAGCTTTCTTT; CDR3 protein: CASSMGGLMNTEAFF
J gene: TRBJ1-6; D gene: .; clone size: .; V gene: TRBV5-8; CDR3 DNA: TGTGCCAGCAGCTTGGGTACAGTGGCAAATTCACCCCTCCACTTT; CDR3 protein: CASSLGTVANSPLHF
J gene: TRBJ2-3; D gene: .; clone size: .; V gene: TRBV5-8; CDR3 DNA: TGTGCCAGCAGCTTAGGACTGTCGCAGTATTTT; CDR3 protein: CASSLGLSQYF
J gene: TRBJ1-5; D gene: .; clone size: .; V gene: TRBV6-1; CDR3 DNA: TGTGCCAGCAGTGTACGGGATCAGCCCCAGCATTTT; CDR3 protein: CASSVRDQPQHF
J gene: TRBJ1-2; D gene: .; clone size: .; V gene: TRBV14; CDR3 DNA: TGTGCCAGCAGCCAAGAATGGGGAGGCTATGGCTACACCTTC; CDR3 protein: CASSQEWGGYGYTF
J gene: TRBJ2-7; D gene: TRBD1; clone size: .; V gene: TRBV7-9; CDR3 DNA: TGTGCCAGCAGCCCTCGGGACAGGGTCTCCTACGAGCAGTACTTC; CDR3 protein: CASSPRDRVSYEQYF
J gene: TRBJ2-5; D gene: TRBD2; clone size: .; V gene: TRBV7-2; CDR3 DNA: TGTGCCAGCAGCCCTGGGACGGGAGGAACCCGGCGGGAGACCCAGTACTTC; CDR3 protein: CASSPGTGGTRRETQYF
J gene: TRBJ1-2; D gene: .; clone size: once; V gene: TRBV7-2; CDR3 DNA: TGTGCCAGCAGCTTAGTTGGGGGGGGCGGGGGCAGTTATGGCTACACCTTC; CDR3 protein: CASSLVGGGGGSYGYTF
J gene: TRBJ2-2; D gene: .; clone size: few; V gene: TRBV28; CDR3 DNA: TGTGCCACTTACCACACGAACACCGGGGAGCTGTTTTTT; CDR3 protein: CATYHTNTGELFF
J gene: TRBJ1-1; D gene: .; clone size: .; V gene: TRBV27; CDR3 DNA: TGTGCCAGCATGGTAGGGGGTGAAGCTTTCTTT; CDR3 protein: CASMVGGEAFF
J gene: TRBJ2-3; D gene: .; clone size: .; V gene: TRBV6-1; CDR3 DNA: TGTGCCAGTTCAACGGTGGGAGGAGGCGGAGATACGCAGTATTTT; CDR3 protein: CASSTVGGGGDTQYF
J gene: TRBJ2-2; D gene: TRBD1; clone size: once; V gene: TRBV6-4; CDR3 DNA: TGTGCCAGCAGTGATACCGGGACAGGGGAAACCGGGGAGCTGTTTTTT; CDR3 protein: CASSDTGTGETGELFF
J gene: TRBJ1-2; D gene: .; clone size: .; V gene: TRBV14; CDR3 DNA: TGTGCCAGCAGCCAAGCCCCGGTATATGGCTACACCTTC; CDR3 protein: CASSQAPVYGYTF
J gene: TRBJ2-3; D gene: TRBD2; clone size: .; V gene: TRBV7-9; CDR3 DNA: TGTGCCAGCAGCTCCTCAGCGGGGGAACGCACAGATACGCAGTATTTT; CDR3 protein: CASSSSAGERTDTQYF
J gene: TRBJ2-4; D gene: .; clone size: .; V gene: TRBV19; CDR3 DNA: TGTGCCACCGCCACAGGGAGCTCCAAAAACATTCAGTACTTC; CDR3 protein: CATATGSSKNIQYF
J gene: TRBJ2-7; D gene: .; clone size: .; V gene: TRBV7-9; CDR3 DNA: TGTGCCAGCAGCTCGACAGCTGAGACGTCCTACGAGCAGTACTTC; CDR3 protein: CASSSTAETSYEQYF
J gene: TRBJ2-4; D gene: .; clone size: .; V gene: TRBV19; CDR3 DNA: TGTGCCAGTAGTATAGGCGGGGATCGGAAAAACATTCAGTACTTC; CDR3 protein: CASSIGGDRKNIQYF
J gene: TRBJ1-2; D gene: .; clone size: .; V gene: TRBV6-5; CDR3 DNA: TGTGCCAGCATGGGGCAGTTCGCAGGCTACACCTTC; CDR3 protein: CASMGQFAGYTF
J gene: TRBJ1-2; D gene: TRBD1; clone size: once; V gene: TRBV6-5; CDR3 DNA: TGTGCCAGCAGACGACAGGGGCACTATGGCTACACCTTC; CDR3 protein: CASRRQGHYGYTF
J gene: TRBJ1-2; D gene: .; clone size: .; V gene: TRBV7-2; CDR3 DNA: TGTGCCAGCAGCTTACTCGACAGGACCGCGAGCTACACCTTC; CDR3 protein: CASSLLDRTASYTF
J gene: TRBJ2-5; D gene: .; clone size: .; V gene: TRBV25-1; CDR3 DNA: TGTGCCAGCAGCTTACAGGGGGGGGTGACCCAGTACTTC; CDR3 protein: CASSLQGGVTQYF
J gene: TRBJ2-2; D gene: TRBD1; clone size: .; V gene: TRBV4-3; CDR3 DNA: TGCGCCAGCAGCCAAGACCCCCGGGACAGGGGGCACGGGGAGCTGTTTTTT; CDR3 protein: CASSQDPRDRGHGELFF
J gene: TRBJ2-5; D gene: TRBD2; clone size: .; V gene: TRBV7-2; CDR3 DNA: TGTGCCAGCAGCTTGGGGACTAGCGGACCGTACTTC; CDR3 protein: CASSLGTSGPYF
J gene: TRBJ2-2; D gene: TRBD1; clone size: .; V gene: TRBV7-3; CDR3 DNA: TGTGCCAGCAGCCCCCGACAGGGGGCGTTAACCGGGGAGCTGTTTTTT; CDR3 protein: CASSPRQGALTGELFF
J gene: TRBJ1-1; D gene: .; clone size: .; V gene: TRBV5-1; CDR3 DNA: TGCGCCAGCAGCTCACTGATCGACACTGAAGCTTTCTTT; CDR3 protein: CASSSLIDTEAFF
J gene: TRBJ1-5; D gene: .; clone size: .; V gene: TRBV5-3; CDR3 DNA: TGTGCCAGAAGCCAGACCCAGGGACAGCCCCAGCATTTT; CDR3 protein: CARSQTQGQPQHF
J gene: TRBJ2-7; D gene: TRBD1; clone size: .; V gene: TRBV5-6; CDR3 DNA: TGTGCCAGCAGCGGGGACAGGGGGAGTTACGAGCAGTACTTC; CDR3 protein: CASSGDRGSYEQYF
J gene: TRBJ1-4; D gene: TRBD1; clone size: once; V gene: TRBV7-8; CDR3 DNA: TGTGCCAGCAGCCTAAGGAACCGGGACAGGGATCTCGCAACTAATGAAAAACTGTTTTTT; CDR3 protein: CASSLRNRDRDLATNEKLFF
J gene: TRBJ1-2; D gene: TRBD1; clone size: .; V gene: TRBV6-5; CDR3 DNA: TGTGCCAGCAGTAAACCGGGACAGGGCATAGGAGGCTACACCTTC; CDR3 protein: CASSKPGQGIGGYTF
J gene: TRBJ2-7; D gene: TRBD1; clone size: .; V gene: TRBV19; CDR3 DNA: TGTGCCAGTAGACCCCGATCGGGACAGGGGGCAAAAGAGCAGTACTTC; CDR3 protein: CASRPRSGQGAKEQYF